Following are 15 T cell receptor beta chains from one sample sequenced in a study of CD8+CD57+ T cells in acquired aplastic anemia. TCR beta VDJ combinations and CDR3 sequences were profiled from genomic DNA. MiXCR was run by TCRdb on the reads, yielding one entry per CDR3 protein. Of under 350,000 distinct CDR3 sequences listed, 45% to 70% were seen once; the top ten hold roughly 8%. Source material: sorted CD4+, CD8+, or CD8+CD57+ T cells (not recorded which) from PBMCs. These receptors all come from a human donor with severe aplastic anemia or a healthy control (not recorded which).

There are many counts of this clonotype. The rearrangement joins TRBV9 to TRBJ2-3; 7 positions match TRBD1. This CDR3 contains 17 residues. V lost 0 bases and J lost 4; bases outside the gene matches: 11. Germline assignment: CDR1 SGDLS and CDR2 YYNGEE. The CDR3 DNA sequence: TGTGCCAGCAGCGTAGTTCCCCAGGGGGTCGTAGCAGATACGCAGTATTTT. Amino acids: CASSVVPQGVVADTQYF.

The CDR3 loop is CASSITGGEQGTDTQYF. The CDR3 DNA sequence: TGTGCCAGCAGCATAACGGGGGGCGAACAAGGCACAGATACGCAGTATTTT. The chain uses TRBV7-6 and TRBJ2-3; possibly TRBD2 for D (7 bases). This CDR3 is 17 amino acids long. The V and J ends lost 5 bases and 1 base respectively, with 19 bases between them. The germline gives CDR1 SGHVS, CDR2 FNYEAQ.

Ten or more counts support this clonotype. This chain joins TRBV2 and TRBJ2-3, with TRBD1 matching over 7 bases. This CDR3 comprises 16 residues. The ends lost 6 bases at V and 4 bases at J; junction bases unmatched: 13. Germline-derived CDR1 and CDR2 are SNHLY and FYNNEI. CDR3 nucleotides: TGTGCCAGCAGGGACTTGGACAGGTTACAAGCAGATACGCAGTATTTT. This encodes CASRDLDRLQADTQYF.

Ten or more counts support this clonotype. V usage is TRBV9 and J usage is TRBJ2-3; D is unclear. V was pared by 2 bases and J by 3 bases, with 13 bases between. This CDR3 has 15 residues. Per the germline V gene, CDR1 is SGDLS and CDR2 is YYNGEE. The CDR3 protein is CASSVGSFGTDTQYF. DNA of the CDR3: TGTGCCAGCAGCGTTGGGTCCTTTGGGACAGATACGCAGTATTTT. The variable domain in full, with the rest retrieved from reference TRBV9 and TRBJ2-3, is DSGVTQTPKHLITATGQRVTLRCSPRSGDLSVYWYQQSLDQGLQFLIQYYNGEERAKGNILERFSAQQFPDLHSELNLSSLELGDSALYFCASSVGSFGTDTQYFGPGTRLTVL.

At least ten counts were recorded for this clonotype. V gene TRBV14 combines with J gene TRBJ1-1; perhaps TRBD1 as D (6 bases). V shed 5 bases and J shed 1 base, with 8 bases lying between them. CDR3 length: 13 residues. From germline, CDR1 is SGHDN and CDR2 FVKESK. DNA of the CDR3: TGTGCCAGCAGCTTACAGGGGAACACTGAAGCTTTCTTT. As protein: CASSLQGNTEAFF.

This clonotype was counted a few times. The CDR3 spells CASTDLAEQYF. As DNA, the CDR3 is TGTGCCAGCACAGACTTGGCCGAGCAGTACTTC. The V gene is TRBV7-2, the J gene TRBJ2-7; D is undetermined. Trimming removed 7 bases at V and 6 bases at J, with 10 bases between. The CDR3 extends over 11 amino acids. Looked up from germline, CDR1 is SGHTA and CDR2 is FQGNSA.

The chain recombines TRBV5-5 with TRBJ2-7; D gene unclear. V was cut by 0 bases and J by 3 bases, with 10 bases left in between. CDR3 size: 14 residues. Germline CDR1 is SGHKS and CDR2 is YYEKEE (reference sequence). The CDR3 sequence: CASSLGTWGYEQYF. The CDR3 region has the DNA TGTGCCAGCAGCTTGGGGACCTGGGGCTACGAGCAGTACTTC.

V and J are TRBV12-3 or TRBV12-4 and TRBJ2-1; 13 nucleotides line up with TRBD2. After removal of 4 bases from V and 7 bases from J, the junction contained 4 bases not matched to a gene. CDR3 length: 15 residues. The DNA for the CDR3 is TGTGCCAGCAGTTGGACTAGCGGGAGTGGGAATGAGCAGTTCTTC. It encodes CASSWTSGSGNEQFF.

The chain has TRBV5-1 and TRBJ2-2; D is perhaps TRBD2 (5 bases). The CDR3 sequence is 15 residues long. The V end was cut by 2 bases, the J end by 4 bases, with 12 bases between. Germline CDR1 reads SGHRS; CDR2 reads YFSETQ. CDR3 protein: CASSLTRDGTGELFF. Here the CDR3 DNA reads TGCGCCAGCAGCTTAACCCGGGATGGCACCGGGGAGCTGTTTTTT.

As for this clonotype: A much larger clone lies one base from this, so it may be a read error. Here the CDR3 reads CASTRDLGTWTTEAFF. The CDR3 DNA is TGTGCCAGCACCCGGGACCTTGGGACTTGGACCACTGAAGCTTTCTTT. V and J are TRBV6-9 and TRBJ1-1; the D gene is possibly TRBD1 (5 bases). From germline, CDR1 is MNHGY and CDR2 SVAAGI. The CDR3 covers 16 residues. The V end lost 7 bases, the J end lost 4 bases, and 22 bases lay between the germline ends.

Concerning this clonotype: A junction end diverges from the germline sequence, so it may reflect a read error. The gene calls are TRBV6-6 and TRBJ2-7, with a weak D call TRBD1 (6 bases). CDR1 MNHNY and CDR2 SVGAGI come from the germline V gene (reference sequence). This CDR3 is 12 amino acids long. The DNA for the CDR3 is TGTGCCAGCAGCCGCACCGCAGGGGAGCAGCACTTC. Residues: CASSRTAGEQHF.

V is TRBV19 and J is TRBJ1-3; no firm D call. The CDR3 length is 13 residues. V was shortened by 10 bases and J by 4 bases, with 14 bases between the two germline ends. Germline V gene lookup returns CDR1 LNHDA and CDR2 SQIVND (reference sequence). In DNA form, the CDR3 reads TGTGCCACCCACCGGTCCCAGGGAAACACCATATATTTT. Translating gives CATHRSQGNTIYF.

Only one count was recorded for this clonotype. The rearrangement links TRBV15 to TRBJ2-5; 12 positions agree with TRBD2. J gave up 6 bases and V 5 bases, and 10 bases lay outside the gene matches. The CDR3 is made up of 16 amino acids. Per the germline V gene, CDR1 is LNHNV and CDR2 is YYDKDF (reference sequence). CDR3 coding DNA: TGTGCCACCAGCCGCGGACTAGCGGGGTTCTTACAGACCCAGTACTTC. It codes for CATSRGLAGFLQTQYF.

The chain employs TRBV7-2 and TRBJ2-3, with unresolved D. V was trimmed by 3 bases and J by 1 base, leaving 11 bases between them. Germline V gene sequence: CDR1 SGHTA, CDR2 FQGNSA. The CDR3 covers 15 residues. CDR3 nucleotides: TGTGCCAGCAGCTTGGTGCGGATACGCACAGATACGCAGTATTTT. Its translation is CASSLVRIRTDTQYF.

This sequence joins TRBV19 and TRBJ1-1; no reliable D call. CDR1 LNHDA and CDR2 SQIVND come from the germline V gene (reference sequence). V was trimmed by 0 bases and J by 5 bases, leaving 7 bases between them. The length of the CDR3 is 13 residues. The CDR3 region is CASSIDRLTEAFF. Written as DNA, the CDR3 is TGTGCCAGTAGTATAGACAGGTTAACTGAAGCTTTCTTT.